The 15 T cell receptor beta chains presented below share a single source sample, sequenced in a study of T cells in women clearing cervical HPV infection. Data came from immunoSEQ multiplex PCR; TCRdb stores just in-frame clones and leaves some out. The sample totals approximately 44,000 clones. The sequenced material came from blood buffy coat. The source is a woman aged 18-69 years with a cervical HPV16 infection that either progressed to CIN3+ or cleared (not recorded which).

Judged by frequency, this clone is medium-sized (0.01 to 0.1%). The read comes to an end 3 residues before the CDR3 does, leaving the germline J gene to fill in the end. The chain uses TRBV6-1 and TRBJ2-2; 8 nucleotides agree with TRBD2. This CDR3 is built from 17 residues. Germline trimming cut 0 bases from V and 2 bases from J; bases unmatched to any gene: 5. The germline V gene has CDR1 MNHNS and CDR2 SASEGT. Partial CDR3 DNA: TGTGCCAGCAGTGAAGCGATAGCGGGGTTTAACACCGGGGAG. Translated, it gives CASSEAIAGFNTGE. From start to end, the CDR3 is CASSEAIAGFNTGELFF.

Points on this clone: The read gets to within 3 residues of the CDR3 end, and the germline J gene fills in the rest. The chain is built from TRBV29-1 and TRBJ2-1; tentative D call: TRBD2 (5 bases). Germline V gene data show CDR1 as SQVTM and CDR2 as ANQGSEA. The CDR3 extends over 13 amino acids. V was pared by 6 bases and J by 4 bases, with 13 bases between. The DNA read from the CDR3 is TGCAGCGTCGCCTTGGGCGGGTACAATGAG. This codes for CSVALGGYNE. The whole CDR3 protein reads CSVALGGYNEQFF.

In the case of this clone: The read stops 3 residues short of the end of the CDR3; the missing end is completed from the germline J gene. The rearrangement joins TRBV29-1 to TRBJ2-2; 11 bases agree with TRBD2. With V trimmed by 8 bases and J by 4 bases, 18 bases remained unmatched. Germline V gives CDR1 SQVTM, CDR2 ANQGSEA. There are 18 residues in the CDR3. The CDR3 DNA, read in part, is TGCAGCATTACCGGGACTAGCGGCACCCAAACCACCACCGGGGAG. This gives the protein CSITGTSGTQTTTGE. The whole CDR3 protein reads CSITGTSGTQTTTGELFF.

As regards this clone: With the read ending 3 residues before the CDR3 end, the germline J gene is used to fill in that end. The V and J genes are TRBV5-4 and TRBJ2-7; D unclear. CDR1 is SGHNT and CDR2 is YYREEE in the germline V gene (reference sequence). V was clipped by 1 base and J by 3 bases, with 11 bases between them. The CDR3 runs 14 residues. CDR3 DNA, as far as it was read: TGTGCCAGCAGCTTGCTCGCGGATAACTACGAG. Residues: CASSLLADNYE. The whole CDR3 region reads CASSLLADNYEQYF.

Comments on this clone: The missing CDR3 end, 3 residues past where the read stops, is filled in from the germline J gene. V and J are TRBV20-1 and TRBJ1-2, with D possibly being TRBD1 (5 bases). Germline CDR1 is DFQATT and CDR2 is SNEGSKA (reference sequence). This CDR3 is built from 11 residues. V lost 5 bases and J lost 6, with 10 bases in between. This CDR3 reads CSAYSRDGYTF. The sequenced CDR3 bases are TGCAGTGCTTATTCCAGGGATGGC.

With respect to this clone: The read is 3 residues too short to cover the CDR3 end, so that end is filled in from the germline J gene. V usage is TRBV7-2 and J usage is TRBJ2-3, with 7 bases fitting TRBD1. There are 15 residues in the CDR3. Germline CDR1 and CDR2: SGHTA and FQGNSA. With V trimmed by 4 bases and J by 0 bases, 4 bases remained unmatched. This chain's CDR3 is CASSSRGSSTDTQYF. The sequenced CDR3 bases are TGTGCCAGCAGCTCCAGGGGGAGTAGCACAGATACG.

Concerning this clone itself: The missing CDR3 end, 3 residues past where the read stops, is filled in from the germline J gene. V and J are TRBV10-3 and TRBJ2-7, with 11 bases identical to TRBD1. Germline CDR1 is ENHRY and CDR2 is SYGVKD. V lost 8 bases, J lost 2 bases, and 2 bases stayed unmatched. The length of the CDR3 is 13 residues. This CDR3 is CAIGTGGTYEQYF. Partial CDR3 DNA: TGTGCCATCGGGACAGGGGGAACCTACGAG.

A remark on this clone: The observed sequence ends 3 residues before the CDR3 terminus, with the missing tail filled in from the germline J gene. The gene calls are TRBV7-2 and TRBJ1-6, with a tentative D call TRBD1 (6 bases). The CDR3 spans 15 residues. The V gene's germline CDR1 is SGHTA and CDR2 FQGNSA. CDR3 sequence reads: CASSPRPGTPLALHF. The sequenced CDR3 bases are TGTGCCAGCAGCCCTAGGCCCGGGACACCATTAGCC.

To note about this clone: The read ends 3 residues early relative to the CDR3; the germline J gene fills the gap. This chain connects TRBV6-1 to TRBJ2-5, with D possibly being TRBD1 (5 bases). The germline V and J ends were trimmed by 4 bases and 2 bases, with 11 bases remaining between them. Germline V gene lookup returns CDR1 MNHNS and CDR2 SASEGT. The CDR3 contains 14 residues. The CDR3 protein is CASSAYQGQETQYF. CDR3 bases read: TGTGCCAGCAGTGCTTACCAGGGACAAGAGACC.

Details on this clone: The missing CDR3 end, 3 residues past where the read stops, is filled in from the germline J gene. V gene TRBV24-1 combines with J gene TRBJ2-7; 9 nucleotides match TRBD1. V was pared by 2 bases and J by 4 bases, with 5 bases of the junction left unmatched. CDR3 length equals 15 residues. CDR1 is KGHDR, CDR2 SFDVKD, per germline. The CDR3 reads CATSDSGTGRYEQYF. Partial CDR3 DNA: TGTGCCACCAGTGATTCCGGGACAGGGAGGTACGAG.

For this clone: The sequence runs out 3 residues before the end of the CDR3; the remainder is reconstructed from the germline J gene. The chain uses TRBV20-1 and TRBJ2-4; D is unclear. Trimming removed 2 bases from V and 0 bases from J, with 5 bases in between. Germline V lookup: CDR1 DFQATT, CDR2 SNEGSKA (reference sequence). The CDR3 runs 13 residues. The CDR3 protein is CSARKQAKNIQYF. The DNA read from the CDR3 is TGCAGTGCTAGAAAACAAGCCAAAAACATT.

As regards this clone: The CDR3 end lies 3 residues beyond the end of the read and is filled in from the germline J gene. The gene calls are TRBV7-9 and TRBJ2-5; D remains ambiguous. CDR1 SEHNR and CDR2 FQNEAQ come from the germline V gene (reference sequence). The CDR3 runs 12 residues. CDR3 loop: CASSFPTDTQYF. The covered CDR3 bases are TGTGCCAGCAGCTTTCCCACAGATACC.

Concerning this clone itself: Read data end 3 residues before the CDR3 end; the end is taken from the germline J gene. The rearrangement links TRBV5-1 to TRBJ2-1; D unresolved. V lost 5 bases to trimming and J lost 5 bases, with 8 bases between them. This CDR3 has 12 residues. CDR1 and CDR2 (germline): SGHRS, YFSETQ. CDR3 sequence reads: CASSRVHNEQFF. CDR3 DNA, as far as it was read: TGCGCCAGCAGTCGGGTCCACAATGAG.

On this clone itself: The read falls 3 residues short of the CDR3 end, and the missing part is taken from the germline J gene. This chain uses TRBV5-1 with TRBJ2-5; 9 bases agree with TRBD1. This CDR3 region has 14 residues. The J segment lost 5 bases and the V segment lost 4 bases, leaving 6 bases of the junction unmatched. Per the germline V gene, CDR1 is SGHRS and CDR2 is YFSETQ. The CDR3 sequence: CASSPGQGGETQYF. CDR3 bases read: TGCGCCAGCAGCCCGGGACAGGGTGGGGAGACC.

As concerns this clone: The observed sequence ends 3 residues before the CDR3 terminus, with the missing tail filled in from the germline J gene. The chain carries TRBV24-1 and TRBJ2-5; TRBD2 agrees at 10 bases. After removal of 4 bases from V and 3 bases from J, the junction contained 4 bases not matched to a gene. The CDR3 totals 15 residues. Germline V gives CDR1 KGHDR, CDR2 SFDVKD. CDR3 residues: CATSDPGLAEETQYF. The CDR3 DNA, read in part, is TGTGCCACCAGTGACCCCGGACTAGCGGAAGAGACC.